This T cell receptor (beta chain) stems from a study of blood T cells in healthy people across ages. The overall study: Every two T cells gave about one barcoded beta molecule via template switching.

There are 14 residues in the CDR3. The germline CDR1 and CDR2 sequences are SQVTM and ANQGSEA. With V trimmed by 0 bases and J by 4 bases, 5 bases remained unmatched. Combining a sample-barcoded 5' primer with a J-beta primer mix, a second PCR ran for about 6 to 11 cycles. Each cDNA molecule was tagged by a template-switch adaptor with 12 random nucleotides. One entry per CDR3 protein, called by TCRdb with MiXCR from the 5' RACE reads. The repertoire holds approximately 810,000 distinct CDR3 sequences, with under 40% as singletons. Study results and caveats: When one million T cells were used, diversity estimates were thought to be underestimates.

Details on this clonotype: Its antigen remains unknown.

Peripheral blood from each donor was collected in a volume of approximately 10 milliliters. Sequencing used blood. The TCR comes from a man between 18 and 35 years old in good health. The V call is TRBV29-1, the J call TRBJ1-2; 7 bases agree with TRBD1. For the CDR3, the DNA is TGCAGCGTTGAAGATCCCCCAGGGGGCTATGGCTACACCTTC. It encodes CSVEDPPGGYGYTF. The variable domain in full, completed from reference TRBV29-1 and TRBJ1-2, reads SAVISQKPSRDICQRGTSLTIQCQVDSQVTMMFWYRQQPGQSLTLIATANQGSEATYESGFVIDKFPISRPNLTFSTLTVSNMSPEDSSIYLCSVEDPPGGYGYTFGSGTRLTVV.